Listed here are 28 T cell receptor beta chains from one sample, sequenced in a study of T cell responses to AZD1222 COVID-19 vaccine. Using immunoSEQ multiplex PCR, the repertoire was profiled, and TCRdb retains in-frame clones only, with some absent. Counted here are about 96,000 clones, under 95% occurring once; the ten biggest clones make up roughly 5%. The sample was peripheral blood, taken on day 0 of MenACWY control vaccination. The source of these receptors is an adult in good health.

The chain combines TRBV6-6 with TRBJ2-7; weak D call: TRBD1 (5 bases). Germline-derived CDR1 and CDR2 are MNHNY and SVGAGI (reference sequence). Trimming removed 2 bases from V and 0 bases from J, with 11 bases in between. The CDR3 spans 15 residues. CDR3 coding DNA: TGTGCCAGCAGTTACCCCGACAGTAGCTCCTACGAGCAGTACTTC. Amino acids: CASSYPDSSSYEQYF.

The chain joins TRBV19 to TRBJ1-2; possible D gene TRBD1, 5 bases. The CDR3 sequence is 13 residues long. Per germline, CDR1 LNHDA and CDR2 SQIVND (reference sequence). V shed 3 bases and J shed 4 bases, with 9 bases lying between them. The CDR3 region has the DNA TGTGCCAGTAGTATCGTTCAGGGCTATGGCTACACCTTC. Amino acid sequence: CASSIVQGYGYTF. Complete variable domain (other parts from reference TRBV19 and TRBJ1-2): DGGITQSPKYLFRKEGQNVTLSCEQNLNHDAMYWYRQDPGQGLRLIYYSQIVNDFQKGDIAEGYSVSREKKESFPLTVTSAQKNPTAFYLCASSIVQGYGYTFGSGTRLTVV.

V gene TRBV11-1 combines with J gene TRBJ2-5; D is unclear. Trimming took 0 bases from V and 4 from J, leaving 12 bases between them. The germline gives CDR1 SGHAT, CDR2 FQDESV (reference sequence). The CDR3 contains 15 residues. In DNA form, the CDR3 reads TGTGCCAGCAGCTTAGCCCGCCGCGCGCCAGAGACCCAGTACTTC. Residues: CASSLARRAPETQYF.

This clone was counted a single time. The chain has TRBV11-2 and TRBJ1-1, with D possibly TRBD1 on 6 matching bases. V was clipped by 5 bases and J by 5 bases, with 15 bases between them. CDR3 length: 14 residues. Germline V gives CDR1 SGHAT, CDR2 FQNNGV. DNA for the CDR3: TGTGCCAGCAGCGGTAACAGGGTCTTAACTGAAGCTTTCTTT. Amino acids: CASSGNRVLTEAFF.

The V call is TRBV6-6, the J call TRBJ1-1; D unclear. The CDR3 spans 14 residues. V shed 7 bases and J shed 5 bases, with 17 bases lying between them. In germline, CDR1 is MNHNY, CDR2 SVGAGI (reference sequence). The CDR3 bases are TGTGCCAGCACCCAGGCATCCCCGGGGACTGAAGCTTTCTTT. Amino acids: CASTQASPGTEAFF.

The chain carries TRBV2 and TRBJ1-1, with TRBD1 as a possible D gene (5 bases). The V and J ends lost 4 bases and 1 base respectively, with 10 bases between them. This CDR3 is built from 14 residues. CDR1 and CDR2 from the germline V gene are SNHLY and FYNNEI. The CDR3 bases are TGTGCCAGCAGTGCCCAGGGTGGGAACACTGAAGCTTTCTTT. Its protein product is CASSAQGGNTEAFF.

The chain is built from TRBV15 and TRBJ1-1, with 8 bases identical to TRBD1. The germline V gene encodes CDR1 LNHNV and CDR2 YYDKDF (reference sequence). The CDR3 sequence is 17 residues long. Losses at the gene ends were 1 base for V and 4 bases for J; bases not matched to a gene: 11. The CDR3 here is CATSRGGQVLSGTEAFF. DNA for the CDR3: TGTGCCACCAGCAGAGGGGGACAGGTCCTCTCCGGCACTGAAGCTTTCTTT.

The chain carries TRBV6-6 and TRBJ1-5, with 8 bases lining up with TRBD1. Germline V gene lookup returns CDR1 MNHNY and CDR2 SVGAGI (reference sequence). J lost 6 bases, V lost 6 bases, and 7 bases had no gene match. The CDR3 loop spans 14 amino acids. CDR3 DNA: TGTGCCAGCAGAGTGGGACAGGAGGTTCAGCCCCAGCATTTT. Its translation: CASRVGQEVQPQHF.

The chain is built from TRBV24-1 and TRBJ1-5; D perhaps matches TRBD1 (5 bases). V was shortened by 4 bases and J by 7 bases, with 7 bases between the two germline ends. Germline V gene sequence: CDR1 KGHDR, CDR2 SFDVKD. The CDR3 is made up of 12 amino acids. CDR3 coding DNA: TGTGCCACCAGTGACCGGGACCAGCCCCAGCATTTT. Its translation: CATSDRDQPQHF.

This chain joins TRBV19 and TRBJ2-1; 8 bases fit TRBD2. V lost 6 bases to trimming and J lost 5 bases; unmatched junction nucleotides: 9. Germline V gene lookup returns CDR1 LNHDA and CDR2 SQIVND (reference sequence). This CDR3 region has 15 residues. CDR3 sequence (DNA): TGTGCCAGTAGCCTTCAAGGACTAGCAGACAATGAGCAGTTCTTC. Residues: CASSLQGLADNEQFF.

The chain has TRBV19 and TRBJ1-1; 8 bases agree with TRBD1. The CDR3 is 18 residues long. CDR1 LNHDA and CDR2 SQIVND come from the germline V gene (reference sequence). Losses at the gene ends were 3 bases for V and 2 bases for J; bases not matched to a gene: 14. The CDR3 region has the DNA TGTGCCAGTAGTATGGATGGACAGGGAAGAGGGTTTAACACTGAAGCTTTCTTT. It yields the protein CASSMDGQGRGFNTEAFF.

The chain recombines TRBV18 with TRBJ2-3, with D hard to call. CDR3 length: 13 residues. Germline V CDR1 and CDR2: KGHSH, LQKENI. Trimming removed 4 bases from V and 2 bases from J, with 7 bases in between. The CDR3 bases are TGTGCCAGCTCACAAGAGAACACAGATACGCAGTATTTT. It encodes CASSQENTDTQYF. The full variable domain, in which reference TRBV18 and TRBJ2-3 provide the parts outside the CDR3, is NAGVMQNPRHLVRRRGQEARLRCSPMKGHSHVYWYRQLPEEGLKFMVYLQKENIIDESGMPKERFSAEFPKEGPSILRIQQVVRGDSAAYFCASSQENTDTQYFGPGTRLTVL.

J is TRBJ2-3 and V is TRBV4-3; 9 bases align to TRBD2. The CDR3 runs to 17 residues. Trimming cost V 0 bases and J 5 bases; bases outside gene matches: 9. Germline V gene sequence: CDR1 LGHNA, CDR2 YSLEER. The CDR3 is CASSQDGAGGPRDTQYF. The CDR3 DNA follows: TGCGCCAGCAGCCAAGATGGCGCGGGGGGGCCTAGAGATACGCAGTATTTT.

The DNA of the CDR3 is TGTGCCAGCAGCCAAGTTGCCTCCTACGAGCAGTACTTC. Its translation: CASSQVASYEQYF. The J gene is TRBJ2-7, the V gene TRBV3-1 (or the pseudogene TRBV3-2), with no clear D. The V gene's germline CDR1 is LGHDT and CDR2 YNNKEL (reference sequence). Trimming removed 1 base at V and 0 bases at J, with 4 bases between. The CDR3 extends over 13 amino acids.

The J gene is TRBJ1-6, the V gene TRBV27; TRBD1 might be the D (5 bases). V lost 6 bases and J lost 7, with 13 bases in between. The CDR3 is made up of 14 amino acids. Germline CDR1 and CDR2: MNHEY and SMNVEV (reference sequence). Here the CDR3 reads CASRNPGRNSPLHF. CDR3 in DNA: TGTGCCAGCAGAAACCCGGGACGGAATTCACCCCTCCACTTT.

V usage is TRBV11-2 and J usage is TRBJ1-1, with D hard to call. V gave up 1 base and J gave up 3 bases, with 9 bases separating them. The CDR3 is 14 residues long. In germline, CDR1 is SGHAT, CDR2 FQNNGV. In nucleotides, the CDR3 is TGTGCCAGCAGCTTAGTAGCAGAGTACACTGAAGCTTTCTTT. It yields the protein CASSLVAEYTEAFF.

This clone turned up a few times. This chain links TRBV6-6 with TRBJ2-7; D is undetermined. The CDR3 has 14 amino acids. V was trimmed by 0 bases and J by 3 bases, leaving 9 bases between them. The germline CDR1 and CDR2 sequences are MNHNY and SVGAGI (reference sequence). Written as DNA, the CDR3 is TGTGCCAGCAGTTACTCCGCGAGTATCTACGAGCAGTACTTC. The encoded protein is CASSYSASIYEQYF.

This clone appeared a single time. J is TRBJ2-2 and V is TRBV27; 10 bases are shared with TRBD1. The ends lost 5 bases at V and 5 bases at J; junction bases unmatched: 5. CDR1 MNHEY and CDR2 SMNVEV come from the germline V gene (reference sequence). The CDR3 contains 15 residues. This chain's CDR3 is CASSQDRGVTGELFF. DNA of the CDR3: TGTGCCAGCAGTCAGGACAGGGGGGTAACCGGGGAGCTGTTTTTT.

The genes are TRBV6-5 and TRBJ1-4, with D uncertain. V dropped 0 bases and J dropped 2 bases, with 7 bases sitting between them. The CDR3 extends over 15 amino acids. CDR1 and CDR2 from the germline V gene are MNHEY and SVGAGI. CDR3 sequence reads: CASSYSGETNEKLFF. In nucleotides, the CDR3 is TGTGCCAGCAGTTACTCCGGGGAGACTAATGAAAAACTGTTTTTT.

The rearrangement uses TRBV5-4 and TRBJ2-2; D gene unclear. The CDR3 has 13 residues. V gave up 7 bases and J gave up 7 bases, with 14 bases separating them. Per the germline V gene, CDR1 is SGHNT and CDR2 is YYREEE (reference sequence). The DNA of the CDR3 is TGTGCCAGCCACACCGGTGGGTTCGGGGAGCTGTTTTTT. It translates to CASHTGGFGELFF. Together with reference TRBV5-4 and TRBJ2-2, the CDR3 gives the full variable domain: ETGVTQSPTHLIKTRGQQVTLRCSSQSGHNTVSWYQQALGQGPQFIFQYYREEENGRGNFPPRFSGLQFPNYSSELNVNALELDDSALYLCASHTGGFGELFFGEGSRLTVL.

This clone has a single count. The chain couples TRBV7-2 to TRBJ2-1; D unresolved. Per the germline V gene, CDR1 is SGHTA and CDR2 is FQGNSA. The V end lost 5 bases, the J end lost 7 bases, and 12 bases lay between the germline ends. This CDR3 spans 13 amino acids. Written as DNA, the CDR3 is TGTGCCAGCAGCCCAGTCCCAATAAATGAGCAGTTCTTC. Its translation is CASSPVPINEQFF.

The chain combines TRBV11-2 with TRBJ2-7; D unresolved. The germline V and J ends were trimmed by 1 base and 4 bases, with 5 bases remaining between them. Per the germline V gene, CDR1 is SGHAT and CDR2 is FQNNGV. CDR3 length: 12 amino acids. CDR3 loop: CASSLGLYEQYF. The CDR3 nucleotides are TGTGCCAGCAGCTTAGGGTTATACGAGCAGTACTTC.

The genes are TRBV7-9 and TRBJ2-1; 9 nucleotides agree with TRBD1. Germline CDR1 and CDR2: SEHNR and FQNEAQ (reference sequence). V lost 5 bases to trimming and J lost 5 bases; unmatched junction nucleotides: 10. This CDR3 is 16 amino acids long. The DNA for the CDR3 is TGTGCCAGCAGCGCGGACAGGGGCGTTAGACACAATGAGCAGTTCTTC. Residues: CASSADRGVRHNEQFF.

The V call is TRBV19, the J call TRBJ2-1; maybe TRBD2 (5 bases). V lost 4 bases and J lost 8, with 12 bases in between. The germline CDR1 and CDR2 sequences are LNHDA and SQIVND (reference sequence). The CDR3 extends over 13 amino acids. The CDR3 reads CASSNLYSDEQFF. CDR3 nucleotides: TGTGCCAGTAGTAACCTTTATAGCGATGAGCAGTTCTTC.

The chain uses TRBV28 and TRBJ2-5, with 14 bases aligning to TRBD2. Germline V CDR1 and CDR2: MDHEN, SYDVKM. The ends lost 6 bases at V and 5 bases at J; junction bases unmatched: 5. The CDR3 spans 15 residues. This CDR3 is CASSPWTSGGETQYF. In DNA, the CDR3 is TGTGCCAGCAGCCCCTGGACTAGCGGGGGGGAGACCCAGTACTTC.

The V gene is TRBV19, the J gene TRBJ2-1; 10 bases fit TRBD2. With 3 bases clipped from V and 8 bases from J, the junction kept 7 bases outside the gene matches. CDR1 LNHDA and CDR2 SQIVND come from the germline V gene (reference sequence). The CDR3 runs to 15 residues. The CDR3 loop is CASSIGPSGSDEQFF. As DNA, the CDR3 is TGTGCCAGTAGTATTGGGCCTAGCGGGAGTGATGAGCAGTTCTTC.

V gene TRBV5-6 combines with J gene TRBJ2-7; 11 bases are a match to TRBD2. The CDR3 consists of 16 residues. Germline CDR1 and CDR2: SGHDT and YYEEEE. V dropped 3 bases and J dropped 6; count of bases not matched to a gene: 11. DNA of the CDR3: TGTGCCAGCAGCTGGATGACCGGGACTAGCGGATCCGAGCAGTACTTC. Amino acid sequence: CASSWMTGTSGSEQYF.

This rearrangement joins TRBV6-5 to TRBJ2-2, with D unclear. This CDR3 is built from 13 residues. V was clipped by 0 bases and J by 7 bases, with 6 bases between them. Germline CDR1 is MNHEY and CDR2 is SVGAGI. The CDR3 DNA follows: TGTGCCAGCAGTTACTCGATAGGCGGGGAGCTGTTTTTT. Amino acid sequence: CASSYSIGGELFF.